Shown below are 13 T cell receptor beta chains from a single sample sequenced in a study of T cell repertoires in cytomegalovirus infection. TCRdb re-called the reads with MiXCR, one entry per CDR3 protein. The sample comprises over 250,000 distinct CDR3 sequences, 25% of which are singletons, and roughly 13% rests with the top ten. The sample taken for sequencing was PBMCs. Receptor source: a human donor in good health (CMV status not recorded). Some clones in this sample may be carry-over from other donors' samples.

This clonotype has a handful of counts. CDR3 sequence: CSARRTSASGYF. The CDR3 region has the DNA TGCAGTGCTAGAAGAACTAGCGCCAGTGGGTATTTT. This sequence joins TRBV20-1 and TRBJ2-3, with 7 bases aligning to TRBD2. J lost 14 bases, V lost 2 bases, and 10 bases had no gene match. Germline V gene lookup returns CDR1 DFQATT and CDR2 SNEGSKA (reference sequence). The CDR3 totals 12 residues.

This clonotype was counted between two and nine times. This chain links TRBV12-3 or TRBV12-4 with TRBJ2-3; D unresolved. CDR3 length: 14 amino acids. With 2 bases removed from V and 2 bases from J, the gap between germline ends came to 8 bases. Here the CDR3 reads CASSLRQLTDTQYF. In DNA form, the CDR3 reads TGTGCCAGCAGTTTAAGGCAGCTCACAGATACGCAGTATTTT.

The gene calls are TRBV2 and TRBJ1-1; D may be TRBD1 (6 bases). CDR3 size: 14 residues. With 7 bases removed from V and 5 bases from J, the gap between germline ends came to 17 bases. The germline V gene has CDR1 SNHLY and CDR2 FYNNEI. The DNA of the CDR3 is TGTGCCAGCAACCAACAGGGAGGGAGAACTGAAGCTTTCTTT. Its translation: CASNQQGGRTEAFF.

The genes are TRBV20-1 and TRBJ2-5; D might be TRBD1 (5 bases). This CDR3 is built from 14 residues. CDR1 DFQATT and CDR2 SNEGSKA come from the germline V gene (reference sequence). Trimming stripped 5 bases from V and 3 bases from J, with 16 bases between. CDR3 in amino acids: CSAPQGTGEETQYF. The DNA for the CDR3 is TGCAGTGCTCCCCAGGGCACAGGAGAAGAGACCCAGTACTTC.

The CDR3 here is CASMASGRVDTQYF. The CDR3 DNA reads TGCGCCAGCATGGCTAGCGGGAGGGTTGATACGCAGTATTTT. J is TRBJ2-3 and V is TRBV10-2, with 12 nucleotides matching TRBD2. This CDR3 has 14 residues. Trimming took 7 bases from V and 6 from J; bases not matched to a gene: 5. CDR1 is WSHSY and CDR2 is SAAADI in the germline V gene.

This clonotype was picked up a small number of times. This chain connects TRBV2 to TRBJ2-5; 11 nucleotides agree with TRBD1. Germline CDR1 SNHLY, CDR2 FYNNEI. The CDR3 consists of 15 residues. V was clipped by 6 bases and J by 5 bases; unmatched bases: 8. The CDR3 spells CASRVRDRGSETQYF. CDR3 nucleotide sequence: TGTGCCAGCAGAGTCCGGGACAGGGGGTCGGAGACCCAGTACTTC.

The V gene is TRBV6-6, the J gene TRBJ2-7; no definite D call. V lost 6 bases, J lost 2 bases, and 14 bases lay in between. CDR1 is MNHNY, CDR2 SVGAGI, per germline (reference sequence). There are 14 residues in the CDR3. CDR3 residues: CASRQTFSTYEQYF. CDR3 bases: TGTGCCAGCAGACAGACCTTCTCAACCTACGAGCAGTACTTC.

The V and J genes are TRBV5-1 and TRBJ2-7; the D gene could be TRBD1 or TRBD2 (5 bases each). This CDR3 is built from 13 residues. Germline assignment: CDR1 SGHRS and CDR2 YFSETQ. The V end was cut by 0 bases, the J end by 4 bases, with 8 bases between. The CDR3 DNA follows: TGCGCCAGCAGCTTGGAGGGACGTTACGAGCAGTACTTC. As protein: CASSLEGRYEQYF.

CDR3 nucleotides: TGTGCCAGCAGTTCCCCCGGGACTAGCGGTTACAATGAGCAGTTCTTC. This encodes CASSSPGTSGYNEQFF. The V gene is TRBV28, the J gene TRBJ2-1, with TRBD2 matching 11 bases. J was trimmed by 4 bases and V by 4 bases; bases with no gene match: 6. Germline values: CDR1 MDHEN, CDR2 SYDVKM. This CDR3 contains 16 residues.

The chain carries TRBV7-2 and TRBJ1-4; 10 nucleotides match TRBD1. The germline gives CDR1 SGHTA, CDR2 FQGNSA. V shed 5 bases, J shed 7 bases, and the junction held 7 bases outside the gene matches. This CDR3 has 15 residues. CDR3 nucleotide sequence: TGTGCCAGCAGCACCTCCGGGACAGGGGCTGAAAAACTGTTTTTT. Protein: CASSTSGTGAEKLFF.

This chain uses TRBV3-1 with TRBJ2-5; no clear D. The CDR3 spans 12 residues. Trimming removed 2 bases from V and 5 bases from J, with 6 bases in between. Germline loops: CDR1 LGHDT, CDR2 YNNKEL (reference sequence). The CDR3 loop is CASSQIAETQYF. CDR3 bases: TGTGCCAGCAGCCAAATCGCGGAGACCCAGTACTTC.

This clonotype was detected many times. This chain connects TRBV7-2 to TRBJ2-2, with 9 bases that match TRBD1. The V gene end was trimmed by 5 bases and the J gene end by 0 bases; junction bases not matched to a gene: 4. This CDR3 is 16 amino acids long. Germline V gene sequence: CDR1 SGHTA, CDR2 FQGNSA. The CDR3 bases are TGTGCCAGCAGCGCTACAGGGGGCGCGAACACCGGGGAGCTGTTTTTT. This gives the protein CASSATGGANTGELFF.

This clonotype was counted only a few times. The chain links TRBV14 to TRBJ2-7, with 10 bases fitting TRBD2. The CDR3 is made up of 15 amino acids. CDR1 and CDR2 from the germline V gene are SGHDN and FVKESK. V lost 2 bases and J lost 2; bases outside the gene matches: 3. The CDR3 DNA is TGTGCCAGCAGCCAACTAGCGGGAGCCCCCTACGAGCAGTACTTC. This sequence encodes CASSQLAGAPYEQYF.